One sample yielded the 30 T cell receptor beta chains listed below, sequenced in a study of technical replicates of blood from a handful of donors. Libraries were prepared by immunoSEQ multiplex PCR; TCRdb keeps only in-frame clonotypes and omits some of them. Among 70,000 to 80,000 clones listed, around 91% were seen once. The sample comprised T cells isolated from PBMCs. These receptors all stem from a human donor in good health. Some clones in this sample may be carry-over from other donors' samples.

J is TRBJ1-4 and V is TRBV12-5, with D possibly being TRBD1 (5 bases). V gave up 0 bases and J gave up 0 bases, with 14 bases separating them. This CDR3 has 18 amino acids. Germline V gives CDR1 LGHNT, CDR2 FRNRAP. The CDR3 loop reads CASGLVRGSIATNEKLFF. DNA for the CDR3: TGTGCTAGTGGTTTGGTAAGGGGCTCCATTGCAACTAATGAAAAACTGTTTTTT. Variable domain in full (rest from reference TRBV12-5 and TRBJ1-4): DARVTQTPRHKVTEMGQEVTMRCQPILGHNTVFWYRQTMMQGLELLAYFRNRAPLDDSGMPKDRFSAEMPDATLATLKIQPSEPRDSAVYFCASGLVRGSIATNEKLFFGSGTQLSVL.

The V and J genes are TRBV27 and TRBJ1-5, with D possibly TRBD1 on 6 matching bases. V was shortened by 5 bases and J by 4 bases, with 12 bases between the two germline ends. This CDR3 spans 14 amino acids. Looked up from germline, CDR1 is MNHEY and CDR2 is SMNVEV (reference sequence). The CDR3 nucleotides are TGTGCCAGCAGTCGTACAGGGCCAAATCAGCCCCAGCATTTT. It yields the protein CASSRTGPNQPQHF.

V gene TRBV27 combines with J gene TRBJ2-1; D is undetermined. Trimming left V 6 bases short and J 6 bases short, with 15 bases between. This CDR3 comprises 14 residues. Germline assignment: CDR1 MNHEY and CDR2 SMNVEV (reference sequence). CDR3 coding DNA: TGTGCCAGCAGCCGAACACAGTGGTTCAATGAGCAGTTCTTC. As protein: CASSRTQWFNEQFF.

The rearrangement uses TRBV4-1 and TRBJ2-7; 7 nucleotides match TRBD2. V lost 5 bases and J lost 2; bases outside the gene matches: 9. Germline lookup yields CDR1 MGHRA and CDR2 YSYEKL. CDR3 length: 15 residues. The CDR3 region is CASSDPGLGPYEQYF. The DNA for the CDR3 is TGCGCCAGCAGCGACCCCGGACTAGGGCCCTACGAGCAGTACTTC.

This chain connects TRBV5-4 to TRBJ2-4; weak D call: TRBD2 (7 bases). CDR3 length equals 17 residues. The germline V and J ends were trimmed by 3 bases and 6 bases, with 22 bases remaining between them. CDR1 and CDR2 from the germline V gene are SGHNT and YYREEE (reference sequence). DNA of the CDR3: TGTGCCAGCAGCTGGGGAGGGGGGATGAACGCCGGAAACATTCAGTACTTC. Its protein is CASSWGGGMNAGNIQYF.

The chain recombines TRBV10-2 with TRBJ1-2; the D gene is possibly TRBD1 (6 bases). Germline V lookup: CDR1 WSHSY, CDR2 SAAADI. Trimming removed 8 bases from V and 8 bases from J, with 18 bases in between. The length of the CDR3 is 13 residues. In DNA form, the CDR3 reads TGCGCCAGCTATAAGCCGCCAGACAGGGGCTACACCTTC. Translating gives CASYKPPDRGYTF.

This chain connects TRBV2 to TRBJ2-3; 8 bases align to TRBD2. J was trimmed by 0 bases and V by 6 bases; bases with no gene match: 5. The CDR3 has 15 residues. The germline CDR1 and CDR2 sequences are SNHLY and FYNNEI. CDR3 bases: TGTGCCAGCAGGGGAGCGGGGGTTAGCACAGATACGCAGTATTTT. Amino acids: CASRGAGVSTDTQYF. Using reference TRBV2 and TRBJ2-3 for the parts outside the CDR3, the full variable domain is EPEVTQTPSHQVTQMGQEVILRCVPISNHLYFYWYRQILGQKVEFLVSFYNNEISEKSEIFDDQFSVERPDGSNFTLKIRSTKLEDSAMYFCASRGAGVSTDTQYFGPGTRLTVL.

The count of this clone is one. This sequence joins TRBV28 and TRBJ2-5, with TRBD2 matching 16 bases. CDR1 is MDHEN, CDR2 SYDVKM, per germline. Unmatched junction bases numbered 5, after V lost 5 bases and J lost 5 bases. The CDR3 runs 16 residues. CDR3 sequence: CASSPPGLAGGETQYF. In nucleotides, the CDR3 is TGTGCCAGCAGTCCCCCGGGACTAGCGGGGGGGGAGACCCAGTACTTC.

The CDR3 loop reads CATSRGGNSNQPQHF. The CDR3 region has the DNA TGTGCCACCAGCAGGGGGGGGAATAGCAATCAGCCCCAGCATTTT. The chain links TRBV15 to TRBJ1-5, with D perhaps TRBD1 (5 bases). Germline-derived CDR1 and CDR2 are LNHNV and YYDKDF (reference sequence). The CDR3 runs 15 residues. Trimming removed 3 bases at V and 0 bases at J, with 9 bases between.

The chain recombines TRBV4-2 with TRBJ2-2, with D unclear. V was clipped by 1 base and J by 3 bases, with 9 bases between them. This CDR3 spans 15 amino acids. Germline loops: CDR1 LGHNA, CDR2 YNFKEQ. CDR3: CASSQGHRDTGELFF. CDR3 DNA: TGTGCCAGCAGCCAAGGGCATCGGGACACCGGGGAGCTGTTTTTT.

This chain links TRBV11-2 with TRBJ1-3; 8 bases align to TRBD1. The CDR3 contains 14 residues. CDR1 and CDR2 from the germline V gene are SGHAT and FQNNGV. Trimming cost V 11 bases and J 4 bases; bases outside gene matches: 10. The CDR3 coding sequence is TGTGCCGCCACCAAAACAGGGGGGGGAAACACCATATATTTT. Residues: CAATKTGGGNTIYF.

The V gene is TRBV11-2, the J gene TRBJ2-2, with 9 bases that match TRBD2. In germline, CDR1 is SGHAT, CDR2 FQNNGV. The CDR3 is 16 residues long. J was trimmed by 6 bases and V by 1 base; bases with no gene match: 6. CDR3 amino acids: CASSLGRGGPPGELFF. The CDR3 region has the DNA TGTGCCAGCAGCTTAGGGCGGGGGGGCCCCCCCGGGGAGCTGTTTTTT. The whole variable domain, remainder taken from reference TRBV11-2 and TRBJ2-2, is EAGVAQSPRYKIIEKRQSVAFWCNPISGHATLYWYQQILGQGPKLLIQFQNNGVVDDSQLPKDRFSAERLKGVDSTLKIQPAKLEDSAVYLCASSLGRGGPPGELFFGEGSRLTVL.

V gene TRBV20-1 combines with J gene TRBJ2-7; D possibly corresponds to TRBD2 (5 bases). V shed 6 bases and J shed 3 bases, with 9 bases lying between them. Germline assignment: CDR1 DFQATT and CDR2 SNEGSKA (reference sequence). The CDR3 has 11 residues. The CDR3 region is CSAGGRYEQYF. CDR3 nucleotides: TGCAGTGCCGGCGGGCGCTACGAGCAGTACTTC.

The rearrangement links TRBV11-2 to TRBJ2-2, with 7 nucleotides matching TRBD2. CDR1 SGHAT and CDR2 FQNNGV come from the germline V gene. Losses at the gene ends were 4 bases for V and 1 base for J; bases not matched to a gene: 3. The CDR3 contains 15 residues. CDR3 sequence (DNA): TGTGCCAGCAGCTCTAGCGGTTTGAACACCGGGGAGCTGTTTTTT. The encoded protein is CASSSSGLNTGELFF.

CDR3 amino acids: CASSRTSSYNEQFF. The CDR3 region has the DNA TGTGCCAGCAGCCGGACTAGCAGTTACAATGAGCAGTTCTTC. V usage is TRBV14 and J usage is TRBJ2-1; 8 nucleotides match TRBD2. V gave up 4 bases and J gave up 4 bases; unmatched junction bases: 3. Per the germline V gene, CDR1 is SGHDN and CDR2 is FVKESK. This CDR3 contains 14 residues.

This clone appeared a few times. In DNA, the CDR3 is TGTGCCTGGAGTGACAGGGGGTTCGATGGCTACACCTTC. This codes for CAWSDRGFDGYTF. This chain uses TRBV30 with TRBJ1-2; 8 nucleotides agree with TRBD1. The CDR3 consists of 13 residues. Trimming cost V 1 base and J 6 bases; bases outside gene matches: 4. The germline gives CDR1 GTSNPN, CDR2 SVGIG (reference sequence).

This sequence joins TRBV12-5 and TRBJ2-1; 7 positions match TRBD2. The CDR3 spans 21 residues. The germline V gene encodes CDR1 LGHNT and CDR2 FRNRAP. J was trimmed by 4 bases and V by 0 bases; bases with no gene match: 21. The CDR3: CASGLVGLMLAGERIYNEQFF. CDR3 bases: TGTGCTAGTGGTTTGGTAGGTCTTATGTTGGCGGGAGAGAGGATTTACAATGAGCAGTTCTTC.

V and J are TRBV18 and TRBJ2-1; TRBD1 agrees at 7 bases. This CDR3 comprises 14 residues. Unmatched junction bases numbered 3, after V lost 3 bases and J lost 4 bases. From germline, CDR1 is KGHSH and CDR2 LQKENI. CDR3 sequence (DNA): TGTGCCAGCTCACCGTGGGACAGTTACAATGAGCAGTTCTTC. Its protein product is CASSPWDSYNEQFF.

The rearrangement uses TRBV7-6 and TRBJ2-3; possible D gene TRBD2, 6 bases. The germline V gene has CDR1 SGHVS and CDR2 FNYEAQ. The V end was cut by 5 bases, the J end by 0 bases, with 18 bases between. The CDR3 consists of 17 residues. CDR3 DNA: TGTGCCAGCAGCCCTAGCGTTCGGGGGAAGAGCACAGATACGCAGTATTTT. Protein product: CASSPSVRGKSTDTQYF.

The CDR3 is CASSQESRGRGYTF. For the CDR3, the DNA is TGCGCCAGCAGCCAAGAATCAAGGGGCCGGGGCTACACCTTC. The chain uses TRBV4-1 and TRBJ1-2; D possibly corresponds to TRBD1 (5 bases). The germline V and J ends were trimmed by 0 bases and 8 bases, with 13 bases remaining between them. CDR1 is MGHRA, CDR2 YSYEKL, per germline. This CDR3 contains 14 residues.

This clone appeared a single time. The J gene is TRBJ2-4, the V gene TRBV6-1, with D possibly TRBD2 on 7 matching bases. The ends were cut back, 6 bases at V and 8 bases at J, with 14 bases in the middle. Germline loops: CDR1 MNHNS, CDR2 SASEGT. CDR3 length: 13 residues. The CDR3 DNA follows: TGTGCCAGCAGGATAGGGGGGGGGCACATTCAGTACTTC. Amino acids: CASRIGGGHIQYF.

V is TRBV6-4 and J is TRBJ1-6; perhaps TRBD1 as D (6 bases). Germline V gene lookup returns CDR1 MRHNA and CDR2 SNTAGT. This CDR3 is 15 amino acids long. Trimming shortened V by 3 bases and J by 5 bases, and 11 bases separated the two germline ends. The CDR3 nucleotides are TGTGCCAGCAGTGAAACAGGGAAGAATAATTCACCCCTCCACTTT. This sequence encodes CASSETGKNNSPLHF.

The gene calls are TRBV9 and TRBJ2-1, with D uncertain. This CDR3 has 13 residues. Germline CDR1 is SGDLS and CDR2 is YYNGEE. Trimming left V 3 bases short and J 4 bases short, with 8 bases between. In DNA, the CDR3 is TGTGCCAGCAGCGGCTACGATTACAATGAGCAGTTCTTC. Translated: CASSGYDYNEQFF.

The chain recombines TRBV27 with TRBJ1-4, with 10 positions matching TRBD1. With 4 bases clipped from V and 8 bases from J, the junction kept 16 bases outside the gene matches. Germline V CDR1 and CDR2: MNHEY, SMNVEV (reference sequence). This CDR3 spans 18 amino acids. The CDR3 loop is CASSSIPQTRTGGEKLFF. As DNA, the CDR3 is TGTGCCAGCAGTTCGATCCCTCAAACCCGGACAGGGGGAGAAAAACTGTTTTTT.

This chain links TRBV30 with TRBJ1-4; D may be TRBD1 (5 bases). There are 15 residues in the CDR3. From germline, CDR1 is GTSNPN and CDR2 SVGIG (reference sequence). The germline V and J ends were trimmed by 0 bases and 0 bases, with 8 bases remaining between them. The CDR3 region has the DNA TGTGCCTGGAGTGTTGACAGCACAACTAATGAAAAACTGTTTTTT. Translation: CAWSVDSTTNEKLFF.

The chain links TRBV30 to TRBJ1-3; D remains ambiguous. V lost 4 bases and J 0 bases, leaving 4 bases between the germline ends. The CDR3 length is 12 residues. The V gene's germline CDR1 is GTSNPN and CDR2 SVGIG (reference sequence). The CDR3 sequence is CAWTRSGNTIYF. The CDR3 DNA sequence: TGTGCCTGGACCCGCTCTGGAAACACCATATATTTT.

V is TRBV5-1 and J is TRBJ2-5; 11 bases are a match to TRBD2. Matching the DNA end better, TRBJ2-7 makes the J call doubtful. Germline lookup yields CDR1 SGHRS and CDR2 YFSETQ. The CDR3 contains 16 residues. The CDR3 sequence is CASSLDLAGGSYEQYF. CDR3 coding DNA: TGCGCCAGCAGCTTAGACCTAGCGGGAGGTTCCTACGAGCAGTACTTC.

Points on this clone: This specimen includes other DNA sequences encoding the same CDR3. V gene TRBV4-2 combines with J gene TRBJ1-5; 11 bases are a match to TRBD1. CDR3 length: 16 residues. The germline V gene has CDR1 LGHNA and CDR2 YNFKEQ. J gave up 6 bases and V 3 bases, and 7 bases lay outside the gene matches. CDR3 bases: TGTGCCAGCAGCCAGGCCGGGACAGGGGGTGGTCAGCCCCAGCATTTT. It codes for CASSQAGTGGGQPQHF.

Here the CDR3 DNA reads TGTGCCAGCAGCGCCGGACAGGGAGGGTACAATGAGCAGTTCTTC. Its translation: CASSAGQGGYNEQFF. This chain uses TRBV9 with TRBJ2-1; maybe TRBD1 (8 bases). V lost 3 bases and J 4 bases, leaving 14 bases between the germline ends. This CDR3 spans 15 amino acids. Per the germline V gene, CDR1 is SGDLS and CDR2 is YYNGEE.

V and J are TRBV28 and TRBJ1-5; D is unclear. In germline, CDR1 is MDHEN, CDR2 SYDVKM. The CDR3 extends over 14 amino acids. V lost 5 bases and J lost 4, with 12 bases in between. This CDR3 reads CASSTQWANQPQHF. The CDR3 DNA reads TGTGCCAGCAGTACCCAGTGGGCAAATCAGCCCCAGCATTTT. The entire variable domain, with the rest obtained from reference TRBV28 and TRBJ1-5, is as follows: DVKVTQSSRYLVKRTGEKVFLECVQDMDHENMFWYRQDPGLGLRLIYFSYDVKMKEKGDIPEGYSVSREKKERFSLILESASTNQTSMYLCASSTQWANQPQHFGDGTRLSIL.